This T cell receptor (beta chain) was identified during a study of beta chain features in type 1 diabetes (dated by TCRdb to about 2018). With regard to the full study: Mean age, gender distribution, total cell number and subset yield did not differ between patients and healthy donors. A total of about 110,000,000 sorted cells were examined across all samples, and a strong correlation was observed between cell number per subset and RNA yield. In the study, recently diagnosed type 1 diabetes patients and matched healthy donors were compared on the TCRB repertoires of their sorted circulating CD4+ T cell subsets. Naive and central memory subsets were obtained from all 30 or so donors, but regulatory and stem cell-like memory subsets were isolated from only 8 patients and roughly 8 healthy donors. Points the paper makes about the study in general: Shorter templates might be favored by PCR, yet because patient and control samples were amplified and corrected together, any such skew would affect both groups equally. The naive, central memory and regulatory TCRB repertoires appeared to resemble one another more closely among patients than among healthy donors. Fewer insertions and more nucleotide deletions at VDJ recombination sites were observed in patients with type 1 diabetes, implying thymic rearrangement abnormalities. A moderate but significant shortening of TCRB CDR3 length was observed in type 1 diabetes patients in all four CD4+ subsets. HLA sub-analyses involved small numbers of individuals, so any influence of HLA type on TCRB rearrangement remained unresolved. Because cDNA was sequenced instead of genomic DNA, activated cells with high expression could be over-represented, although the groups did not differ in activation or CD3 levels.

A single peripheral blood draw of around 0.11 L on average was collected from each donor into heparinised tubes. Naive, central memory, regulatory and stem cell-like memory CD4+ T cells were sorted on a BD FACSAria II using a panel including CD45RO, CCR7, CD25, CD127, CD95 and CD27. A purity above 95% was achieved for all sorted populations. PBMCs were isolated right away by Lymphoprep density gradient centrifugation and were stained directly, without culture. So that batch effects would be minimized, each experiment stained and sorted samples in pairs, pairing one healthy donor with one patient. All of the isolated RNA was reverse transcribed with the High Capacity cDNA Reverse Transcription Kit, so expressed TCRB transcripts were sequenced. Naive, central memory and regulatory T cell samples underwent deep immunoSEQ sequencing, averaging about 3.57 million total reads per sample. Sorted cells were lysed in RLT buffer, and RNA was extracted using DNase-treated RNeasy Micro or Mini kits according to cell number. To prevent cross-contamination, every cell subset was processed on its own, while patient and healthy donor samples were processed together. TCRB sequences were amplified from cDNA with the immunoSEQ multiplex PCR, producing 87-bp fragments spanning the CDR3 region. Amplicons were sequenced on the Illumina HiSeq platform. Per the authors' processing: Synthetic template baselines were used to correct PCR bias computationally, reads within Hamming distance 2 were collapsed, and singletons that could not be merged were discarded. By aligning reads against IMGT, V, D and J genes, CDR3 length, and insertions or deletions at six rearrangement sites were assigned. Within each subset, clonotype counts were normalized to the number of sorted cells before true diversity and Gini coefficients were calculated with the tcR R package. Repertoire sharing was quantified using the overlap coefficient calculated on TCRB nucleotide sequences. Out-of-frame TCRB sequences from naive cells were analyzed as a proxy for the pre-selection repertoire. TCRdb's version of the immuneACCESS table is confined to in-frame rearrangements and falls short of the full clone set. An unresolved V gene accounts for under half of the shortfall where checked; the remainder is of unknown origin. D and trimming were read from the DNA, whereas the V and J calls and clone size are those reported in that table. The sample table records hundreds of thousands of clones; less than 20% of these occur just once. The top ten clones comprise roughly 0.098% of the sample.

As regards this clone: The antigen it recognizes is unknown. Qualities for individual bases were not recorded, and no much larger clone is one base off.

Source material: naive CD4+ T cells from blood. The meaning of the sample's cell subset or site label: true naive CD4+ T cells. The receptor was isolated from a man aged 18 to 29 in good health.

The CDR3 has the sequence CASSLGGQGPEAFF. The DNA sequence follows: TGCGCCAGCAGCTTGGGAGGACAGGGTCCTGAAGCTTTCTTT. The rearranged segments are TRBV5-1 and TRBJ1-1, and 8 junctional nucleotides match TRBD1. From the germline V gene, CDR1 is SGHRS and CDR2 is YFSETQ. The CDR3 measures 14 amino acids from cysteine to phenylalanine. Of all the DNA, just the CDR3 is kept, 42 bases in frame from base 1. V trim: 0 bases; J trim: 6 bases; unmatched bases: 4.